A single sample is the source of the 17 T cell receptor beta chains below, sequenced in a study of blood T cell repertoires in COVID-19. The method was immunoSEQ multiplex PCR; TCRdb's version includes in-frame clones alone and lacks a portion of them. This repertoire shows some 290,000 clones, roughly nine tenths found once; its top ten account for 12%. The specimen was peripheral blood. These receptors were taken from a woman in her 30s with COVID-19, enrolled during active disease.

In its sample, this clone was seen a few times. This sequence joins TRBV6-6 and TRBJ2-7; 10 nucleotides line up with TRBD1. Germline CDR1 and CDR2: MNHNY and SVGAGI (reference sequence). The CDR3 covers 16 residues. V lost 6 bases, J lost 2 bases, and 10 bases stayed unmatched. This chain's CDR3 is CASSLTRDRGTYEQYF. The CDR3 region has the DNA TGTGCCAGCAGCCTCACCCGGGACAGGGGAACCTACGAGCAGTACTTC.

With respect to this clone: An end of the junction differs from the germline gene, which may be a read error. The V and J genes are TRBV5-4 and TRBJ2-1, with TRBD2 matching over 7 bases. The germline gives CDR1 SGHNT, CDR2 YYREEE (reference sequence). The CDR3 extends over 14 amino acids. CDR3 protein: CASGPAGSYDEQFF. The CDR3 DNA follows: TGTGCCAGCGGACCAGCGGGGTCCTACGATGAGCAGTTCTTC.

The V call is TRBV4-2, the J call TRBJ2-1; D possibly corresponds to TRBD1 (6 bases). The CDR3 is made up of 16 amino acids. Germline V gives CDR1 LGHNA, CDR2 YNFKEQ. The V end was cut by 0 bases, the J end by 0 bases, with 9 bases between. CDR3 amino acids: CASSQDQGTSYNEQFF. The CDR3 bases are TGTGCCAGCAGCCAAGATCAGGGGACCTCCTACAATGAGCAGTTCTTC.

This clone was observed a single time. The CDR3 reads CSLEAGARGYTF. The DNA of the CDR3 is TGCAGCTTGGAGGCAGGCGCGCGTGGCTACACCTTC. The V gene is TRBV29-1, the J gene TRBJ1-2; D is ambiguous. The V end was cut by 8 bases, the J end by 7 bases, with 17 bases between. CDR3 length: 12 residues. CDR1 and CDR2 from the germline V gene are SQVTM and ANQGSEA.

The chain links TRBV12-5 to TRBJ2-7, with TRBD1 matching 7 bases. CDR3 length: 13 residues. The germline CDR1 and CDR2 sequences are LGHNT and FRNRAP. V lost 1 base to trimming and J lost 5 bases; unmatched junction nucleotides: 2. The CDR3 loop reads CASGLGQGDEQYF. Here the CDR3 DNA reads TGTGCTAGTGGTTTGGGGCAGGGGGACGAGCAGTACTTC.

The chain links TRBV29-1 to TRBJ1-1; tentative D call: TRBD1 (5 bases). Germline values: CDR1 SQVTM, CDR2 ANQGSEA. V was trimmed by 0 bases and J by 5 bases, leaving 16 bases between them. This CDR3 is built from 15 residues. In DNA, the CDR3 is TGCAGCGTTGAAGATCGACGTCAGGGAAGGACTGAAGCTTTCTTT. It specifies CSVEDRRQGRTEAFF.

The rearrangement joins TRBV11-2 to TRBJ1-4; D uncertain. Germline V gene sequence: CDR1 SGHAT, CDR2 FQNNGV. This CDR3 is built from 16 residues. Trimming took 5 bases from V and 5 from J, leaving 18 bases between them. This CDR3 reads CASSTRRNSVNEKLFF. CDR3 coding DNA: TGTGCCAGCAGCACCCGGAGGAACAGCGTGAATGAAAAACTGTTTTTT.

Written as DNA, the CDR3 is TGTGCCAGCAGCTTAGGGGGCAGCCGTTCGTGGGGCTACACCTTC. Protein: CASSLGGSRSWGYTF. The rearrangement links TRBV7-6 to TRBJ1-2; D possibly corresponds to TRBD1 (5 bases). The CDR3 loop spans 15 amino acids. Germline CDR1 reads SGHVS; CDR2 reads FNYEAQ. Trimming left V 1 base short and J 8 bases short, with 17 bases between.

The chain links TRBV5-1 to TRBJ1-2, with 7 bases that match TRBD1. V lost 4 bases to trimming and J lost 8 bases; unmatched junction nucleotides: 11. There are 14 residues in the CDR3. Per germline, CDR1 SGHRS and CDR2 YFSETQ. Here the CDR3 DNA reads TGCGCCAGCAGCGGGGACAGTTGGGTAGAGGGCTACACCTTC. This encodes CASSGDSWVEGYTF.

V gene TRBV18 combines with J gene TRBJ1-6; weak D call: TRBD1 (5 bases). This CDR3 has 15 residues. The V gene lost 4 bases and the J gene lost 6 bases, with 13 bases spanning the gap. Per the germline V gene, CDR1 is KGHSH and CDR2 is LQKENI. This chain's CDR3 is CASSQRDRLNSPLHF. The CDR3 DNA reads TGTGCCAGCTCACAACGCGACAGACTTAATTCACCCCTCCACTTT.

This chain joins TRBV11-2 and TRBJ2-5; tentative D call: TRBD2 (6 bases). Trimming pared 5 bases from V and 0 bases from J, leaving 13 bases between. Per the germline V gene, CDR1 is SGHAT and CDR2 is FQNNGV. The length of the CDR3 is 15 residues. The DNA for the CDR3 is TGTGCCAGCAGCACCCACGGGGGTTACCAAGAGACCCAGTACTTC. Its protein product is CASSTHGGYQETQYF.

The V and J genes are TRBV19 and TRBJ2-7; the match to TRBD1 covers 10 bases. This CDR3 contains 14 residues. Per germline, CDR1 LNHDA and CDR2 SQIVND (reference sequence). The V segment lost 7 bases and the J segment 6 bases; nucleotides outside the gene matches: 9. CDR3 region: CASIKPGQGTEQYF. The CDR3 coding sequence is TGTGCCAGTATCAAACCGGGACAGGGGACCGAGCAGTACTTC.

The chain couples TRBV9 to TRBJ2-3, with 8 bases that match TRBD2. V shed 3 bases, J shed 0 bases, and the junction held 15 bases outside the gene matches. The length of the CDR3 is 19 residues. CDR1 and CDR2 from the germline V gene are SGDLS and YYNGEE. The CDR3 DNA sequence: TGTGCCAGCAGCGCCCTGGCGGGGGGCCATATCACTAGCACAGATACGCAGTATTTT. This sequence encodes CASSALAGGHITSTDTQYF.

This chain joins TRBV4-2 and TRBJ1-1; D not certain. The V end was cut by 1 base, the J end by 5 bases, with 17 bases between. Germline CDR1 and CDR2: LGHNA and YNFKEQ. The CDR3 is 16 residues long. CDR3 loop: CASSQAHGVVRTEAFF. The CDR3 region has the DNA TGTGCCAGCAGCCAAGCCCACGGGGTTGTAAGGACTGAAGCTTTCTTT.

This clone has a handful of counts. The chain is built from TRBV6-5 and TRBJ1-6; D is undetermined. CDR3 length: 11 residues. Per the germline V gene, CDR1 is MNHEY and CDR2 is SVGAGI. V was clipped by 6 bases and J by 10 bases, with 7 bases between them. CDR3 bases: TGTGCCAGCAGGGGAGACTCACCCCTCCACTTT. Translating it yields CASRGDSPLHF.

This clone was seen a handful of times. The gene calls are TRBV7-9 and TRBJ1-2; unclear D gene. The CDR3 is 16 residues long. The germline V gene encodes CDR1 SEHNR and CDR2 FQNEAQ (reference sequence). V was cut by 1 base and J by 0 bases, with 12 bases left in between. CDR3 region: CASSLVGQAPNYGYTF. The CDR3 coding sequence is TGTGCCAGCAGCTTAGTTGGTCAGGCGCCTAACTATGGCTACACCTTC.

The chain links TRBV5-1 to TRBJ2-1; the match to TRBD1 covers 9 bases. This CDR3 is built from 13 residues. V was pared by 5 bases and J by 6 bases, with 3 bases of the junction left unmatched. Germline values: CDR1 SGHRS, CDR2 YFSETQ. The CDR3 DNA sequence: TGCGCCAGCAGACAGGGGGCAGGCAATGAGCAGTTCTTC. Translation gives CASRQGAGNEQFF.